This record looks at one TCR beta chain sequence and its context. The antigen is unknown. J gave up 6 bases and V 7 bases, and 6 bases lay outside the gene matches. This CDR3 contains 15 residues. Germline V gene sequence: CDR1 MDHEN, CDR2 SYDVKM. The data stem from a study of T cells in Graves' hyperthyroidism and ophthalmopathy. No progression to ophthalmopathy during 18 months of follow-up defined stable disease. Among the patients, aged 18 to 65, hyperthyroidism was newly diagnosed and had lasted under 2 months. The study, taken as a whole, reports: Blood samples included most of the expanded thyroid clonotypes exceeding 0.001. Ophthalmopathy prediction by the model preceded onset by a median roughly 6 months.

RNA transcripts yielded amplified TCR beta CDR3 regions. The primer set for the first-round RT-PCR of the TCR CDR3 was HTBI. TCRdb ran MiXCR on the multiplex PCR reads and lists one entry per CDR3 protein. The repertoire has approximately 210,000 distinct CDR3 sequences, roughly 15% of them found once; the top ten carry 50%. This chain links TRBV28 with TRBJ2-1; TRBD2 matches 13 bases. Sequenced material: blood. The receptor comes from a man in his fifties or sixties with Graves' hyperthyroidism. CDR3 residues: CASNGLAGESNEQFF. CDR3 sequence (DNA): TGTGCCAGCAACGGACTAGCGGGAGAAAGCAATGAGCAGTTCTTC.